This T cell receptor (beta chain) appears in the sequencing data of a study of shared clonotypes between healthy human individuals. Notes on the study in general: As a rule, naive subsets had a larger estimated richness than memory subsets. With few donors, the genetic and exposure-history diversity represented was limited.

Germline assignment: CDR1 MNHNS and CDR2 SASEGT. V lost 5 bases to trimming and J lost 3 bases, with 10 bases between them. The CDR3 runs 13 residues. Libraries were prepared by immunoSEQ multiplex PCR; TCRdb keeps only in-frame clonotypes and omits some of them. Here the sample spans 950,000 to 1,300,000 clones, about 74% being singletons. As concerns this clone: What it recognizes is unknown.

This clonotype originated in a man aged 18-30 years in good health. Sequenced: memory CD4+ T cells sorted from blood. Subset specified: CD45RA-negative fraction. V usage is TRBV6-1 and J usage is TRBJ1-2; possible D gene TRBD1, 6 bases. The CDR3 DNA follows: TGTGCCAGCAGTTTACAGGGAGACTATGGCTACACCTTC. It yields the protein CASSLQGDYGYTF.